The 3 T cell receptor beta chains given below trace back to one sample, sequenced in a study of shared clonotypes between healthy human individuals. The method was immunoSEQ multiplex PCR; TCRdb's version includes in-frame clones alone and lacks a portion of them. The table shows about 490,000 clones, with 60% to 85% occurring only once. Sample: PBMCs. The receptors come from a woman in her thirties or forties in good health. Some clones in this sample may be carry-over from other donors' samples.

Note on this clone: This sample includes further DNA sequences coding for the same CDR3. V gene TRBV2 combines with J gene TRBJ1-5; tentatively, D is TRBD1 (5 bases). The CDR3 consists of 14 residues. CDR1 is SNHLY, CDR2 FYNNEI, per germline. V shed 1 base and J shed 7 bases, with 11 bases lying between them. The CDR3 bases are TGTGCCAGCAGTGAAGTGACAGAAGGACAGCCCCAGCATTTT. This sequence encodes CASSEVTEGQPQHF.

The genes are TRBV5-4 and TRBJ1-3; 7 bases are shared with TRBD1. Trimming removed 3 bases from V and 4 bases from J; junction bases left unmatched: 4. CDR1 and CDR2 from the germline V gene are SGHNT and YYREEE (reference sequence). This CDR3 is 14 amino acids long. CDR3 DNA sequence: TGTGCCAGCAGCTCCACAGGGGAAGGAAACACCATATATTTT. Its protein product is CASSSTGEGNTIYF.

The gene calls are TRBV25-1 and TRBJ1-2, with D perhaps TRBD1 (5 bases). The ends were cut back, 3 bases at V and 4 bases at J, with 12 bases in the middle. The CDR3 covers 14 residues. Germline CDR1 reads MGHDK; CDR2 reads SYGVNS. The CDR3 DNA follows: TGTGCCAGCAGTGATACGGGACGGATCTATGGCTACACCTTC. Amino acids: CASSDTGRIYGYTF.